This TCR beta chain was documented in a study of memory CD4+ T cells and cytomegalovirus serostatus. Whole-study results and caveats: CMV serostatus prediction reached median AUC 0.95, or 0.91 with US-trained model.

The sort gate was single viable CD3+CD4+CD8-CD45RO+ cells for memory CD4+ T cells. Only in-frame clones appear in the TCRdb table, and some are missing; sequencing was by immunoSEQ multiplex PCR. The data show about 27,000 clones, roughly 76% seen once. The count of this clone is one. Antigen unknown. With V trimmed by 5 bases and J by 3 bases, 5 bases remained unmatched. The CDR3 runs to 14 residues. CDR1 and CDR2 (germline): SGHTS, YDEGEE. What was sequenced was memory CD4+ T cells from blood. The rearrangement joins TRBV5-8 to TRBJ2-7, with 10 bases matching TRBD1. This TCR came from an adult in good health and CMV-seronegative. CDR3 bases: TGTGCCAGCAGGGCCGGGACAGGGGTCTACGAGCAGTACTTC. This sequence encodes CASRAGTGVYEQYF. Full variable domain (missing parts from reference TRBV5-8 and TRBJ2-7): EAGVTQSPTHLIKTRGQQATLRCSPISGHTSVYWYQQALGLGLQFLLWYDEGEERNRGNFPPRFSGRQFPNYSSELNVNALELEDSALYLCASRAGTGVYEQYFGPGTRLTVT.